These 4 T cell receptor beta chains originate from one sample sequenced in a study of breast tumors, draining lymph nodes, adjacent tissues. A single record per CDR3 protein comes from TCRdb applying MiXCR to the multiplex PCR reads. The sample holds about 270,000 distinct CDR3 sequences, more than 30% seen once. Axillary draining lymph nodes of breast cancer patients supplied the node samples. The sample comprised axillary lymph node tissue. These receptors were taken from a female donor with breast cancer. Some clones in this sample may be carry-over from other donors' samples.

Of note for this clonotype: An end of the junction differs from the germline gene, which may be a read error. The chain joins TRBV12-5 to TRBJ2-3; no clear D. Germline V gives CDR1 LGHNT, CDR2 FRNRAP. The CDR3 is 12 amino acids. The CDR3 DNA follows: TGTGCTAGTGGTTTGGTAGCAGATGCGCAGTATTTT. Translated, it gives CASGLVADAQYF. Based on the CDR3 plus reference TRBV12-5 and TRBJ2-3, the full variable domain is DARVTQTPRHKVTEMGQEVTMRCQPILGHNTVFWYRQTMMQGLELLAYFRNRAPLDDSGMPKDRFSAEMPDATLATLKIQPSEPRDSAVYFCASGLVADAQYFGPGTRLTVL.

About this clonotype: This may be a read error: a much more frequent sequence differs by one nucleotide. The CDR3 end shows no conserved phenylalanine or tryptophan, and so a read error is likely. The chain joins TRBV6-2 or TRBV6-3 to TRBJ2-5; D is possibly TRBD1 (6 bases). The CDR3 consists of 12 residues. CDR1 and CDR2 (germline): MNHEY, SVGEGT. V was pared by 6 bases and J by 4 bases, with 9 bases between. In nucleotides, the CDR3 is TGTGCCAGCAGGGGGGACACAGAGACCCAGTACTCC. Its translation: CASRGDTETQYS.

This clonotype was counted only a few times. The rearrangement links TRBV6-1 to TRBJ1-6; TRBD1 matches 9 bases. The ends lost 5 bases at V and 8 bases at J; junction bases unmatched: 7. Germline CDR1 reads MNHNS; CDR2 reads SASEGT. The CDR3 extends over 15 amino acids. The CDR3 nucleotides are TGTGCCAGCAGTTTGCGACAGGGGGATGATTCACCCCTCCACTTT. This codes for CASSLRQGDDSPLHF.

This clonotype has more than one count but fewer than ten. The chain couples TRBV9 to TRBJ2-3, with D perhaps given as TRBD1 or TRBD2 (6 bases each). Trimming stripped 7 bases from V and 5 bases from J, with 20 bases between. The CDR3 runs 15 residues. Germline loops: CDR1 SGDLS, CDR2 YYNGEE. The CDR3 DNA reads TGTGCCAGCTCACCACCAAGCAGGGGAGGAGATACGCAGTATTTT. This codes for CASSPPSRGGDTQYF.